The entry below gives a single T cell receptor (beta chain) sequence along with its context. After constant-region reverse-primer amplification, full-length variable regions underwent semi-nested PCR with Nested Universal Primer A. From the 5' RACE reads, TCRdb called clonotypes with MiXCR, one entry per CDR3 protein. The repertoire consists of tens of thousands of distinct CDR3 sequences, with 25% to 35% occurring once and the leading ten covering under 2.5%. The CDR3 has 14 residues. Per germline, CDR1 DFQATT and CDR2 SNEGSKA (reference sequence). With 6 bases removed from V and 2 bases from J, the gap between germline ends came to 13 bases.

This receptor was obtained from a female donor with breast cancer. This chain links TRBV20-1 with TRBJ2-2; D unresolved. Sequencing was performed on naive CD4+ T cells sorted from blood. Subset of the sample: naive CD4+ T cells, CD4+CD45RA+CD25-. In nucleotides, the CDR3 is TGCAGTGCCGTTGCGGACGGTAACACCGGGGAGCTGTTTTTT. Translated, it gives CSAVADGNTGELFF.